This TCR beta chain was identified in a study of tumor-infiltrating lymphocytes in primary liver carcinoma. Study-level points and caveats: The samples were not sorted (they were bulk), so CD4+ and CD8+ repertoires were not compared. When set against blood, tumors had a significantly higher top-250-clone fraction (p = 0.039).

Total RNA amounting to 500 ng was the source from which TCR beta cDNA was made with a constant-region primer. Slightly modified ARM-PCR with three nested multiplex PCR rounds yielded TCR beta libraries. PCR rounds one and two used TRBV1-TRBV30 forward primers with a C-beta reverse primer for 10 cycles each. MiXCR, run by TCRdb on the multiplex PCR reads, gives a single entry per CDR3 protein. The sample lists approximately 300,000 distinct CDR3 sequences, roughly 60% occurring once. It was unsorted whole blood that yielded blood RNA, and germline DNA was also extracted. This clonotype was observed many times. Its antigen is as yet unknown. V dropped 2 bases and J dropped 4 bases, with 2 bases sitting between them. Germline CDR1 is MNHEY and CDR2 is SVGEGT. The CDR3 sequence is 11 residues long.

The TCR was taken from a man aged 35-49 years with primary liver carcinoma and hepatitis B virus infection. The chain recombines TRBV6-2 or TRBV6-3 with TRBJ1-2; D unclear. Sequencing was done on a sample of peripheral blood. CDR3 amino acids: CASSYSYGYTF. The CDR3, as DNA: TGTGCCAGCAGTTACAGCTATGGCTACACCTTC.